The 31 T cell receptor beta chains below were found in one sample sequenced in a study of cytomegalovirus exposure and HLA in healthy donors. TCRdb keeps only in-frame clones here, not all; method: immunoSEQ multiplex PCR. This sample has under 200,000 clones, with approximately 89% found just once. The sequenced material came from PBMCs. The receptors originated from a woman aged 18-29 years in good health and CMV-seropositive.

The chain uses TRBV6-1 and TRBJ2-2, with no clear D. This CDR3 contains 15 residues. The V gene's germline CDR1 is MNHNS and CDR2 SASEGT. Trimming took off 1 base at V and 2 bases at J, with 8 bases between the two ends. The CDR3 here is CASSEVAGNTGELFF. In DNA form, the CDR3 reads TGTGCCAGCAGTGAAGTGGCAGGCAACACCGGGGAGCTGTTTTTT.

The chain uses TRBV6-5 and TRBJ2-7, with 7 bases aligning to TRBD2. The CDR3 has 15 residues. Germline CDR1 is MNHEY and CDR2 is SVGAGI. The V and J ends lost 6 bases and 3 bases, in that order; junction bases with no gene match: 11. The CDR3 here is CASRQSLASNYEQYF. The CDR3 DNA follows: TGTGCCAGCAGACAATCACTAGCGTCGAACTACGAGCAGTACTTC.

The gene calls are TRBV2 and TRBJ2-7, with 11 positions matching TRBD2. CDR1 SNHLY and CDR2 FYNNEI come from the germline V gene. The CDR3 spans 14 residues. V trimming: 6 bases; J trimming: 2 bases; junction bases outside the gene matches: 3. Here the CDR3 DNA reads TGTGCCAGCAGCGAGACTAGCGGGACCTACGAGCAGTACTTC. This sequence encodes CASSETSGTYEQYF.

The chain is built from TRBV19 and TRBJ2-2, with 8 nucleotides matching TRBD2. The V and J ends lost 6 bases and 4 bases, in that order; junction bases with no gene match: 13. The CDR3 spans 17 residues. Germline V gene data show CDR1 as LNHDA and CDR2 as SQIVND (reference sequence). The CDR3 region is CASRGAFGGRSTGELFF. The CDR3 region has the DNA TGTGCCAGTAGAGGGGCCTTCGGCGGGAGGAGCACCGGGGAGCTGTTTTTT.

This clone was seen a single time. The rearrangement uses TRBV4-2 and TRBJ1-1; 7 bases agree with TRBD1. This CDR3 contains 14 residues. V was pared by 7 bases and J by 3 bases, with 8 bases of the junction left unmatched. In germline, CDR1 is LGHNA, CDR2 YNFKEQ. DNA for the CDR3: TGTGCCAGCACGCGATTAGGGGGCCACACTGAAGCTTTCTTT. Translated: CASTRLGGHTEAFF.

J is TRBJ2-1 and V is TRBV27, with TRBD1 identical over 7 bases. CDR1 is MNHEY, CDR2 SMNVEV, per germline (reference sequence). Trimming at V came to 3 bases and at J to 0 bases, leaving 2 bases not matched to a gene. This CDR3 contains 15 residues. The CDR3: CASSLTGLSYNEQFF. The CDR3 region has the DNA TGTGCCAGCAGTTTGACAGGGCTCTCCTACAATGAGCAGTTCTTC.

This clone was seen a few times. The chain uses TRBV6-5 and TRBJ2-7; maybe TRBD1 (6 bases). Trimming removed 6 bases at V and 2 bases at J, with 11 bases between. CDR1 MNHEY and CDR2 SVGAGI come from the germline V gene. CDR3 size: 13 residues. The CDR3 region is CASRSTGTYEQYF. The DNA for the CDR3 is TGTGCCAGCAGATCCACAGGGACCTACGAGCAGTACTTC.

In its sample, this clone was seen once. V and J are TRBV6-5 and TRBJ1-1; the D is unclear. Trimming took off 0 bases at V and 5 bases at J, with 10 bases between the two ends. This CDR3 is 14 amino acids long. CDR1 is MNHEY and CDR2 is SVGAGI in the germline V gene. The chain's CDR3 is CASSYSRHLTEAFF. The CDR3 nucleotides are TGTGCCAGCAGTTACTCGCGACATTTAACTGAAGCTTTCTTT.

The V call is TRBV9, the J call TRBJ1-1, with TRBD1 as a possible D gene (6 bases). Germline CDR1 is SGDLS and CDR2 is YYNGEE. The CDR3 contains 15 residues. V gave up 4 bases and J gave up 3 bases, with 16 bases separating them. CDR3 nucleotides: TGTGCCAGCAGCTTACTAGGGGGGGCCGACACTGAAGCTTTCTTT. This sequence encodes CASSLLGGADTEAFF.

The V gene is TRBV2, the J gene TRBJ2-7, with TRBD1 identical over 9 bases. Trimming at V came to 5 bases and at J to 3 bases, leaving 5 bases not matched to a gene. CDR3 length equals 14 residues. The germline CDR1 and CDR2 sequences are SNHLY and FYNNEI. The CDR3 is CASSSGTGIYEQYF. The CDR3 region has the DNA TGTGCCAGCAGTTCCGGGACAGGGATCTACGAGCAGTACTTC.

This rearrangement joins TRBV9 to TRBJ1-3; D ambiguous. V lost 3 bases, J lost 0 bases, and 7 bases lay in between. The germline CDR1 and CDR2 sequences are SGDLS and YYNGEE. This CDR3 has 14 residues. The CDR3 nucleotides read TGTGCCAGCAGCGGGGCAGCCTCTGGAAACACCATATATTTT. This sequence encodes CASSGAASGNTIYF.

This chain uses TRBV6-1 with TRBJ2-7; 7 bases are a match to TRBD2. With 6 bases clipped from V and 0 bases from J, the junction kept 2 bases outside the gene matches. Germline V gene lookup returns CDR1 MNHNS and CDR2 SASEGT. The length of the CDR3 is 13 residues. CDR3 in amino acids: CASRSSGSYEQYF. CDR3 bases: TGTGCCAGCAGGTCTAGCGGCTCCTACGAGCAGTACTTC.

The chain links TRBV14 to TRBJ2-5, with TRBD1 matching 10 bases. Looked up from germline, CDR1 is SGHDN and CDR2 is FVKESK. Losses at the gene ends were 1 base for V and 4 bases for J; bases not matched to a gene: 6. This CDR3 contains 16 residues. CDR3 sequence reads: CASSQGLTGGLETQYF. CDR3 DNA sequence: TGTGCCAGCAGCCAAGGATTGACAGGGGGCTTAGAGACCCAGTACTTC.

This sequence joins TRBV19 and TRBJ2-1; D might be TRBD2 (6 bases). The length of the CDR3 is 13 residues. Germline loops: CDR1 LNHDA, CDR2 SQIVND (reference sequence). Trimming stripped 1 base from V and 5 bases from J, with 6 bases between. CDR3 DNA sequence: TGTGCCAGTAGTATAGGCGGGAACAATGAGCAGTTCTTC. It is translated as CASSIGGNNEQFF.

This clone was detected once. The rearrangement uses TRBV5-6 and TRBJ2-7; D is ambiguous. Germline V gives CDR1 SGHDT, CDR2 YYEEEE. V was cut by 4 bases and J by 5 bases, with 13 bases left in between. The CDR3 loop spans 13 amino acids. CDR3 region: CASSPSLADEQYF. CDR3 nucleotides: TGTGCCAGCAGCCCCTCCTTGGCCGACGAGCAGTACTTC.

This chain joins TRBV25-1 and TRBJ2-5; possibly TRBD1 for D (6 bases). Germline lookup yields CDR1 MGHDK and CDR2 SYGVNS. The germline V and J ends were trimmed by 1 base and 5 bases, with 14 bases remaining between them. This CDR3 spans 15 amino acids. The CDR3 region has the DNA TGTGCCAGCAGTGAATCTTTTGGCAGGGGTGAGACCCAGTACTTC. Residues: CASSESFGRGETQYF.

The gene calls are TRBV7-9 and TRBJ2-7, with D perhaps TRBD1 (6 bases). Per the germline V gene, CDR1 is SEHNR and CDR2 is FQNEAQ (reference sequence). The V and J ends lost 1 base and 6 bases respectively, with 7 bases between them. The CDR3 spans 12 residues. For the CDR3, the DNA is TGTGCCAGCAGCTTAGGAGGGGGCGAGCAGTACTTC. Translation: CASSLGGGEQYF.

The genes are TRBV28 and TRBJ2-1, with D possibly matching TRBD2 (6 bases). The CDR3 spans 18 residues. Germline lookup yields CDR1 MDHEN and CDR2 SYDVKM. V shed 7 bases and J shed 6 bases, with 28 bases lying between them. This CDR3 is CASTPAPTLAGIFNEQFF. The CDR3 bases are TGTGCCAGCACCCCTGCCCCTACACTAGCCGGGATTTTCAATGAGCAGTTCTTC.

In its sample, this clone was seen once. The chain has TRBV25-1 and TRBJ1-1; no definite D call. Germline CDR1 MGHDK, CDR2 SYGVNS. V shed 1 base and J shed 11 bases, with 11 bases lying between them. This CDR3 has 12 amino acids. DNA of the CDR3: TGTGCCAGCAGTGAATGGAGTTCGGGGGCTTTCTTT. This sequence encodes CASSEWSSGAFF. Based on the CDR3 plus reference TRBV25-1 and TRBJ1-1, the full variable domain is EADIYQTPRYLVIGTGKKITLECSQTMGHDKMYWYQQDPGMELHLIHYSYGVNSTEKGDLSSESTVSRIRTEHFPLTLESARPSHTSQYLCASSEWSSGAFFGQGTRLTVV.

The V call is TRBV2, the J call TRBJ1-5; 8 nucleotides match TRBD1. CDR3 size: 14 residues. V was clipped by 6 bases and J by 7 bases; unmatched bases: 8. Looked up from germline, CDR1 is SNHLY and CDR2 is FYNNEI. The CDR3 DNA reads TGTGCCAGCAGCAAGCAGGGGGCGAAGCAGCCCCAGCATTTT. Translating gives CASSKQGAKQPQHF.

The chain uses TRBV30 and TRBJ1-4, with 8 bases that match TRBD1. The CDR3 is made up of 12 amino acids. Germline CDR1 GTSNPN, CDR2 SVGIG (reference sequence). Trimming removed 8 bases from V and 4 bases from J; junction bases left unmatched: 3. The CDR3 is CAGDRYNEKLFF. CDR3 nucleotide sequence: TGTGCCGGGGACAGGTATAATGAAAAACTGTTTTTT.

This clone was counted a single time. The rearrangement uses TRBV18 and TRBJ2-4, with D tentatively TRBD1 (6 bases). CDR1 is KGHSH and CDR2 is LQKENI in the germline V gene. V lost 0 bases and J lost 7, with 10 bases in between. This CDR3 comprises 14 residues. CDR3 protein: CASSPPGARNIQYF. As DNA, the CDR3 is TGTGCCAGCTCACCACCGGGGGCTAGGAACATTCAGTACTTC.

The chain combines TRBV11-2 with TRBJ2-5; D may be TRBD2 (5 bases). CDR3 length: 13 residues. V lost 0 bases, J lost 4 bases, and 6 bases lay in between. Germline V CDR1 and CDR2: SGHAT, FQNNGV. In DNA form, the CDR3 reads TGTGCCAGCAGCTTAGAAGAGGGAGAGACCCAGTACTTC. Translating gives CASSLEEGETQYF.

The CDR3 protein is CASSPPGYYGYTF. The CDR3 DNA is TGTGCCAGCAGTCCACCAGGGTATTATGGCTACACCTTC. The V call is TRBV6-5, the J call TRBJ1-2; perhaps TRBD1 as D (5 bases). Germline CDR1 reads MNHEY; CDR2 reads SVGAGI. The V and J ends lost 5 bases and 5 bases respectively, with 12 bases between them. There are 13 residues in the CDR3.

This chain connects TRBV29-1 to TRBJ2-1, with TRBD2 matching 10 bases. The J segment lost 7 bases and the V segment lost 4 bases, leaving 10 bases of the junction unmatched. CDR3 size: 15 residues. From germline, CDR1 is SQVTM and CDR2 ANQGSEA. This CDR3 is CSVGGSGRAGNEQFF. In nucleotides, the CDR3 is TGCAGCGTTGGAGGGAGCGGGAGGGCGGGAAATGAGCAGTTCTTC.

The chain carries TRBV6-6 and TRBJ2-7; D remains ambiguous. CDR3 length: 13 residues. Germline CDR1 reads MNHNY; CDR2 reads SVGAGI (reference sequence). The ends were cut back, 4 bases at V and 0 bases at J, with 7 bases in the middle. The CDR3 is CASSSSSSYEQYF. CDR3 sequence (DNA): TGTGCCAGCAGTTCGTCTAGCTCCTACGAGCAGTACTTC.

The chain has TRBV28 and TRBJ2-7; 8 bases are a match to TRBD1. Trimming cost V 2 bases and J 7 bases; bases outside gene matches: 7. The CDR3 contains 14 residues. The germline CDR1 and CDR2 sequences are MDHEN and SYDVKM. The CDR3 reads CASSLAGGVKEQYF. The CDR3 nucleotides are TGTGCCAGCAGTTTAGCAGGGGGCGTAAAGGAGCAGTACTTC.

This clone appeared a single time. The V and J genes are TRBV18 and TRBJ1-1, with D possibly matching TRBD1 (6 bases). V was pared by 3 bases and J by 4 bases, with 12 bases between. The CDR3 loop spans 14 amino acids. Germline-derived CDR1 and CDR2 are KGHSH and LQKENI. In DNA form, the CDR3 reads TGTGCCAGCTCACCCCGCAGGGGAGTCACTGAAGCTTTCTTT. It is translated as CASSPRRGVTEAFF.

The chain couples TRBV10-2 to TRBJ1-5, with D maybe TRBD1 (6 bases). Germline V CDR1 and CDR2: WSHSY, SAAADI. V was clipped by 6 bases and J by 4 bases, with 10 bases between them. This CDR3 is built from 13 residues. In DNA, the CDR3 is TGCGCCAGCAGGCGACAGGCTAATCAGCCCCAGCATTTT. Its protein product is CASRRQANQPQHF.

J is TRBJ2-1 and V is TRBV5-4; 11 bases fit TRBD2. V lost 2 bases and J lost 4; bases outside the gene matches: 2. The CDR3 has 15 amino acids. Germline CDR1 SGHNT, CDR2 YYREEE (reference sequence). CDR3 sequence: CASSFTSGSYNEQFF. In DNA form, the CDR3 reads TGTGCCAGCAGCTTCACTAGCGGGAGTTACAATGAGCAGTTCTTC.

The rearrangement links TRBV7-8 to TRBJ2-1; the D is unclear. This CDR3 spans 14 amino acids. Trimming shortened V by 5 bases and J by 1 base, and 9 bases separated the two germline ends. Germline V gives CDR1 SGHVS, CDR2 FQNEAQ. The CDR3 bases are TGTGCCAGCAGCCCTTTGGAGTCCTACAATGAGCAGTTCTTC. Translating it yields CASSPLESYNEQFF.